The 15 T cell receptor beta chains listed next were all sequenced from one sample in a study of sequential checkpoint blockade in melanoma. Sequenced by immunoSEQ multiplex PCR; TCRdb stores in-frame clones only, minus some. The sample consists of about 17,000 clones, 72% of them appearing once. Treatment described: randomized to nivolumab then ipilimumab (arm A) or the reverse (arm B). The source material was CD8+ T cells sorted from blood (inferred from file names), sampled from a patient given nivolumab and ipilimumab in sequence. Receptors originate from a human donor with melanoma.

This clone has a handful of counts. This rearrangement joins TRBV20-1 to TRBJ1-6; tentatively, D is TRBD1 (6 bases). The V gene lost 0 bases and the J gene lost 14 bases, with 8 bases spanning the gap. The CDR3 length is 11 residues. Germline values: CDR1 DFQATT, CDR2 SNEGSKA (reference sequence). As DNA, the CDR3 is TGCAGTGCTAGAGATGAGGGGGCCCTCCACTTT. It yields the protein CSARDEGALHF.

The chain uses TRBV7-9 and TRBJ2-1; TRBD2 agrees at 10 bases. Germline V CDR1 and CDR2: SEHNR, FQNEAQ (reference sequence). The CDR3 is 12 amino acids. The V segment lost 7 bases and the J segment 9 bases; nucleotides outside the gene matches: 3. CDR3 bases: TGTGCCAGCACCCTAGCGGGAGTTGAGCAGTTCTTC. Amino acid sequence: CASTLAGVEQFF.

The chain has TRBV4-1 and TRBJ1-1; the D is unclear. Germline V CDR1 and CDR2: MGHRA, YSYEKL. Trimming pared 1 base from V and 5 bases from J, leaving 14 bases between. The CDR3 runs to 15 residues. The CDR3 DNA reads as TGCGCCAGCAGCCAAGTAAATACGGGGAGGACTGAAGCTTTCTTT. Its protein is CASSQVNTGRTEAFF.

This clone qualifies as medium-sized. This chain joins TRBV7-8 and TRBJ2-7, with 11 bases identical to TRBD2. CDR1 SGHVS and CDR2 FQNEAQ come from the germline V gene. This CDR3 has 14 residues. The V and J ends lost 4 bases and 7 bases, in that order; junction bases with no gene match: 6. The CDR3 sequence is CASSYLAGGREQYF. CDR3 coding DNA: TGTGCCAGCAGCTACCTAGCGGGAGGACGAGAGCAGTACTTC. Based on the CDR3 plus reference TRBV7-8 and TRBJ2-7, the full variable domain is GAGVSQSPRYKVAKRGQDVALRCDPISGHVSLFWYQQALGQGPEFLTYFQNEAQLDKSGLPSDRFFAERPEGSVSTLKIQRTQQEDSAVYLCASSYLAGGREQYFGPGTRLTVT.

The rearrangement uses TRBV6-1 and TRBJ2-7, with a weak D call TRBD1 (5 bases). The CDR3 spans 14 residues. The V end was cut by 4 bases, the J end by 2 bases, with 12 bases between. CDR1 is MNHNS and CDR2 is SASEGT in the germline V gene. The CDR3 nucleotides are TGTGCCAGCAGTGCGCCAGGGTGGACCTACGAGCAGTACTTC. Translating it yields CASSAPGWTYEQYF.

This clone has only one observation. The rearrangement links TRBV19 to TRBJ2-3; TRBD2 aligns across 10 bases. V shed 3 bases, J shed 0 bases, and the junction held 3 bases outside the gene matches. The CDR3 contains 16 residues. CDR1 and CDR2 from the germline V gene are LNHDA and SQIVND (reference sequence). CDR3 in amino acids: CASSIGLAVSTDTQYF. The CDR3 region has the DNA TGTGCCAGTAGTATTGGACTAGCGGTTAGCACAGATACGCAGTATTTT.

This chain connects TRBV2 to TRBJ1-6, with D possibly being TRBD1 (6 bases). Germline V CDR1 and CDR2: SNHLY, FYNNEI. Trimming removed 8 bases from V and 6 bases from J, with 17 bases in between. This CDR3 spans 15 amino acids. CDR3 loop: CASRKARTANSPLHF. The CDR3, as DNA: TGTGCCAGCCGAAAGGCCCGGACAGCTAATTCACCCCTCCACTTT.

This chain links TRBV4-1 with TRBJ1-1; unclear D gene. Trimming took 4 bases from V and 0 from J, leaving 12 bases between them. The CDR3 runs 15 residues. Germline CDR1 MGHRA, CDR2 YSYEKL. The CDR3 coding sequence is TGCGCCAGCAGCCGGCAAAAGAACATGAACACTGAAGCTTTCTTT. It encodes CASSRQKNMNTEAFF.

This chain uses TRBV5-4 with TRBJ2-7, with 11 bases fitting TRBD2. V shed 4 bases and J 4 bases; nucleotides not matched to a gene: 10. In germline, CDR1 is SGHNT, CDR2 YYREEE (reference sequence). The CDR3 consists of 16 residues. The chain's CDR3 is CASSPLAGGPVYEQYF. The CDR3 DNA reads TGTGCCAGCAGCCCCTTAGCGGGAGGGCCGGTTTACGAGCAGTACTTC.

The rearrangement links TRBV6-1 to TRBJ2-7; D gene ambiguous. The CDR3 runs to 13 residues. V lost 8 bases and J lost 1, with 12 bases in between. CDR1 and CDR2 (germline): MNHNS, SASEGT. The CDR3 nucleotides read TGTGCCAGCTCCCCCGGGTGGTCCTACGAGCAGTACTTC. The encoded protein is CASSPGWSYEQYF.

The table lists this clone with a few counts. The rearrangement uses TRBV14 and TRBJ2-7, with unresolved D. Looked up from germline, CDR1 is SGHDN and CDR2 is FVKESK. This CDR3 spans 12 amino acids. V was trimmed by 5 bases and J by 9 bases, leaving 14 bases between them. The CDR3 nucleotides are TGTGCCAGCAGCATAGAACGGTTGGTGCAGTACTTC. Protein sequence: CASSIERLVQYF.

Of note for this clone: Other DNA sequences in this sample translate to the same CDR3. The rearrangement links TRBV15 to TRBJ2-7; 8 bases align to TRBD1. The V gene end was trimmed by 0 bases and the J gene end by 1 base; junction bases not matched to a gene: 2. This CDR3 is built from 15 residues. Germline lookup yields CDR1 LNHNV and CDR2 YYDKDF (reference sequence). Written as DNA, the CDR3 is TGTGCCACCAGCAGAGAAAGGACAGGGTCCTACGAGCAGTACTTC. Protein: CATSRERTGSYEQYF.

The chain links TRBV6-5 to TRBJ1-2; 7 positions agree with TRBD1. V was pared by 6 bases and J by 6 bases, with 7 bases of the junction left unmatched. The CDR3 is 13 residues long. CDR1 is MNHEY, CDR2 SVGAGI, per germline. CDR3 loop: CASSFVGGDGYTF. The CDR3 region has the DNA TGTGCCAGCAGCTTCGTAGGGGGCGATGGCTACACCTTC.

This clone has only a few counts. The CDR3, as DNA: TGTGCCAGCAGTGGAGAGTTCTCTGGGGCCAACGTCCTGACTTTC. It yields the protein CASSGEFSGANVLTF. The V and J genes are TRBV6-1 and TRBJ2-6; D gene unclear. Germline V CDR1 and CDR2: MNHNS, SASEGT. The length of the CDR3 is 15 residues. The V and J ends lost 4 bases and 0 bases respectively, with 7 bases between them.

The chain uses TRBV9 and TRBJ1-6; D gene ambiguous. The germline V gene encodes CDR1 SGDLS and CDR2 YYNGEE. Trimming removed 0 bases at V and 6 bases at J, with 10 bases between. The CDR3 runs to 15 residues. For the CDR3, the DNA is TGTGCCAGCAGCGTAGTTGAGGCTCGTAATTCACCCCTCCACTTT. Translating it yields CASSVVEARNSPLHF.